Presented here are 13 T cell receptor beta chains from one specimen sequenced in a study of blood T cell repertoires in COVID-19. Data came from immunoSEQ multiplex PCR; TCRdb stores just in-frame clones and leaves some out. The sample consists of roughly 110,000 clones, 85% of them appearing once. The material sequenced was peripheral blood. The receptors originated from a man aged 40-55 years with acute or convalescent COVID-19.

This clone has more than one count but fewer than ten. Other DNA variants within this sample encode the same CDR3. This chain links TRBV24-1 with TRBJ2-3; 8 positions match TRBD2. Germline CDR1 reads KGHDR; CDR2 reads SFDVKD. V lost 2 bases to trimming and J lost 0 bases; unmatched junction nucleotides: 3. The CDR3 spans 16 residues. The chain's CDR3 is CATSDSRGGSTDTQYF. The CDR3 DNA sequence: TGTGCCACCAGTGATTCGCGCGGGGGGAGCACAGATACGCAGTATTTT.

The V gene is TRBV24-1, the J gene TRBJ2-7; 10 bases are a match to TRBD1. Germline V gene data show CDR1 as KGHDR and CDR2 as SFDVKD. V was pared by 7 bases and J by 5 bases, with 4 bases of the junction left unmatched. CDR3 length: 13 residues. The CDR3 is CATRGTGEDEQYF. CDR3 sequence (DNA): TGTGCCACCAGGGGGACAGGGGAAGACGAGCAGTACTTC.

The rearrangement links TRBV11-2 to TRBJ2-7, with 8 nucleotides matching TRBD1. CDR1 and CDR2 from the germline V gene are SGHAT and FQNNGV. V shed 5 bases, J shed 2 bases, and the junction held 8 bases outside the gene matches. The CDR3 extends over 15 amino acids. This CDR3 is CASSRADRATYEQYF. CDR3 DNA: TGTGCCAGCAGCCGAGCGGACAGGGCTACCTACGAGCAGTACTTC.

The chain couples TRBV2 to TRBJ2-3, with 7 bases identical to TRBD2. Germline V gene sequence: CDR1 SNHLY, CDR2 FYNNEI. The CDR3 extends over 13 amino acids. With V trimmed by 7 bases and J by 7 bases, 8 bases remained unmatched. As DNA, the CDR3 is TGTGCCAGCAAGGCGGGGGAAGCCCATACGCAGTATTTT. Translating gives CASKAGEAHTQYF.

J is TRBJ2-1 and V is TRBV6-4; 8 bases map to TRBD2. Germline CDR1 and CDR2: MRHNA and SNTAGT. There are 15 residues in the CDR3. The trim removed 0 bases at V and 8 bases at J, leaving 6 bases unmatched. For the CDR3, the DNA is TGTGCCAGCAGTGACTCGCGGGGGGCCGGCGATGAGCAGTTCTTC. The encoded protein is CASSDSRGAGDEQFF.

The chain is built from TRBV6-2 or TRBV6-3 and TRBJ2-5, with TRBD2 as a possible D gene (6 bases). Germline V CDR1 and CDR2: MNHEY, SVGEGT. CDR3 length: 13 residues. Trimming took 6 bases from V and 1 from J, leaving 9 bases between them. CDR3 loop: CASSRESQETQYF. The DNA of the CDR3 is TGTGCCAGCAGCCGGGAGAGCCAAGAGACCCAGTACTTC.

The rearrangement joins TRBV2 to TRBJ1-2, with D possibly being TRBD1 (5 bases). Germline V gene data show CDR1 as SNHLY and CDR2 as FYNNEI. V was shortened by 5 bases and J by 8 bases, with 15 bases between the two germline ends. This CDR3 is 13 amino acids long. The CDR3 DNA is TGTGCCAGCAGTCCTGTAGGGGCGGGGGGCTACACCTTC. Translated: CASSPVGAGGYTF.

V is TRBV11-2 and J is TRBJ2-3; 8 bases are a match to TRBD1. From germline, CDR1 is SGHAT and CDR2 FQNNGV. This CDR3 spans 19 amino acids. Trimming cost V 4 bases and J 1 base; bases outside gene matches: 16. Here the CDR3 DNA reads TGTGCCAGCAGCTCCCGTTGGACAGGACAGGGCACTGGCACAGATACGCAGTATTTT. It codes for CASSSRWTGQGTGTDTQYF.

The chain couples TRBV11-2 to TRBJ2-5; 11 bases fit TRBD2. After removal of 5 bases from V and 4 bases from J, the junction contained 12 bases not matched to a gene. Germline CDR1 SGHAT, CDR2 FQNNGV. The CDR3 contains 17 residues. The CDR3 bases are TGTGCCAGCAGCCCAGGAGAGCTAGCGGGGGGTGGAGAGACCCAGTACTTC. Translation: CASSPGELAGGGETQYF.

This rearrangement joins TRBV5-1 to TRBJ1-5; 7 positions match TRBD1. Trimming cost V 3 bases and J 6 bases; bases outside gene matches: 6. Germline values: CDR1 SGHRS, CDR2 YFSETQ. The CDR3 contains 14 residues. The CDR3 nucleotides read TGCGCCAGCAGCTCTACAGGGGTTGGTCAGCCCCAGCATTTT. Residues: CASSSTGVGQPQHF.

The chain links TRBV5-5 to TRBJ2-6, with a tentative D call TRBD1 (6 bases). Trimming stripped 3 bases from V and 0 bases from J, with 10 bases between. CDR1 and CDR2 from the germline V gene are SGHKS and YYEKEE (reference sequence). The CDR3 is 16 amino acids. DNA of the CDR3: TGTGCCAGCAGCTCCGGGACACCCTCTGGGGCCAACGTCCTGACTTTC. Translating gives CASSSGTPSGANVLTF.

This clone is a singleton in its sample. The V call is TRBV19, the J call TRBJ2-3; 9 bases are a match to TRBD1. CDR1 is LNHDA and CDR2 is SQIVND in the germline V gene (reference sequence). J lost 5 bases, V lost 4 bases, and 7 bases had no gene match. This CDR3 has 15 amino acids. The CDR3 bases are TGTGCCAGTAGTAGGCACAGGGGGCAAGAAGATACGCAGTATTTT. This codes for CASSRHRGQEDTQYF.

This clone was detected only a few times. The gene calls are TRBV18 and TRBJ1-1; perhaps TRBD1 as D (6 bases). The CDR3 has 13 amino acids. Trimming removed 4 bases from V and 5 bases from J, with 11 bases in between. The germline gives CDR1 KGHSH, CDR2 LQKENI. CDR3 nucleotide sequence: TGTGCCAGCTCACGACAGGAGAAAACTGAAGCTTTCTTT. This codes for CASSRQEKTEAFF.